Listed here are 6 T cell receptor beta chains from one sample, sequenced in a study of Graves' ophthalmopathy and Graves' hyperthyroidism. RNA served as the template for amplifying TCR beta CDR3 regions. Following a first-round RT-PCR that used HTBI primers, a second-round multiplex PCR was carried out. In TCRdb, the multiplex PCR reads were re-called with MiXCR into one record per CDR3 protein. The table includes 200,000 to 250,000 distinct CDR3 sequences, about 32% detected once. Sequencing was done on a sample of peripheral blood. Receptor source: a man aged 50 to 60 with Graves' ophthalmopathy.

V usage is TRBV2 and J usage is TRBJ1-2; 8 bases fit TRBD1. Germline trimming cut 3 bases from V and 6 bases from J; bases unmatched to any gene: 3. The CDR3 loop spans 13 amino acids. CDR1 SNHLY and CDR2 FYNNEI come from the germline V gene. The CDR3 DNA reads as TGTGCCAGCAGTGACGACAGGGGTGATGGCTACACCTTC. It codes for CASSDDRGDGYTF.

This clonotype has a count of ten or more. J is TRBJ1-1 and V is TRBV6-1, with D unresolved. There are 14 residues in the CDR3. V dropped 3 bases and J dropped 0 bases, with 8 bases sitting between them. From germline, CDR1 is MNHNS and CDR2 SASEGT. This CDR3 is CASSDPTMNTEAFF. CDR3 sequence (DNA): TGTGCCAGCAGTGACCCGACGATGAACACTGAAGCTTTCTTT.

This chain joins TRBV28 and TRBJ1-5; tentative D call: TRBD1 (5 bases). Germline values: CDR1 MDHEN, CDR2 SYDVKM. This CDR3 comprises 14 residues. V lost 7 bases and J 9 bases, leaving 19 bases between the germline ends. DNA of the CDR3: TGTGCCAGCAATCCCGGGACGGAGGATTGGCCCCAGCATTTT. It yields the protein CASNPGTEDWPQHF.

The V and J genes are TRBV7-6 and TRBJ2-5; 7 positions agree with TRBD2. V was clipped by 5 bases and J by 5 bases; unmatched bases: 14. Germline-derived CDR1 and CDR2 are SGHVS and FNYEAQ. The CDR3 sequence is 16 residues long. CDR3 nucleotides: TGTGCCAGCAGCCCCGAGGTTGCGGGAGAGGTGGAGACCCAGTACTTC. Its protein product is CASSPEVAGEVETQYF.

This clonotype was recorded many times. A junction end diverges from the germline sequence, so it may reflect a read error. The rearrangement joins TRBV12-3 or TRBV12-4 to TRBJ2-5; maybe TRBD2 (6 bases). This CDR3 has 12 amino acids. The CDR3 here is CASSLAASGENF. CDR3 bases: TGTGCCAGCAGTTTAGCGGCCTCGGGAGAAAACTTC.

This clonotype showed up many times. The gene calls are TRBV6-2 or TRBV6-3 and TRBJ2-6; D not certain. The CDR3 length is 18 residues. The germline V and J ends were trimmed by 0 bases and 0 bases, with 12 bases remaining between them. Germline loops: CDR1 MNHEY, CDR2 SVGEGT. The CDR3 region has the DNA TGTGCCAGCAGTTACTCTGGCGTAGGGTCCTCTGGGGCCAACGTCCTGACTTTC. Translated, it gives CASSYSGVGSSGANVLTF.